This T cell receptor beta chain was sequenced for a study of blood T cell repertoires in COVID-19. Study at large: T cells, B-cell-depleted T cells, or PBMCs supplied cDNA or gDNA.

The CDR3 has 14 residues. Germline V gives CDR1 MDHEN, CDR2 SYDVKM. Trimming took off 4 bases at V and 4 bases at J, with 13 bases between the two ends. TCRdb's copy holds only in-frame clones and misses some; the assay was immunoSEQ multiplex PCR. Among about 98,000 clones listed, about 80% were seen once. The chain carries TRBV28 and TRBJ1-2; D possibly corresponds to TRBD1 (5 bases). The specimen sequenced was peripheral blood. The clonotype comes from a man aged 65-85 years with acute or convalescent COVID-19. In DNA form, the CDR3 reads TGTGCCAGCAGTTCTTCAGGGTATCGCTATGGCTACACCTTC. Amino acids: CASSSSGYRYGYTF.